Described below is a single T cell receptor beta chain sequence and its context. The target antigen is unknown. This entry is derived from a study of graft-versus-host responses after intestinal transplantation. Study-wide context: Each recipient received a multivisceral, liver-intestinal, or isolated intestinal graft. Anti-thymocyte globulin was used for induction in all recipients, who then took tacrolimus and steroids for about 3 years. Findings of the study overall: Allografts of one patient group, those with graft-donor T cell macrochimerism, had high graft-versus-host to host-versus-graft clonal ratios. Recipient marrow harbored GvH clones, some of which surfaced first in ileum or blood.

The graft tissue was processed, and this released both intraepithelial and lamina propria lymphocytes. The method was immunoSEQ multiplex PCR; TCRdb's version includes in-frame clones alone and lacks a portion of them. In the table there are some 15,000 clones, approximately 80% of which are singletons. This CDR3 region has 12 residues. Between the trimmed V and J ends, which lost 0 bases and 10 bases, there was a span of 8 bases. Germline V gene lookup returns CDR1 SGHNT and CDR2 YYREEE (reference sequence). The sequences come from ileum tissue, collected approximately 83 weeks after intestinal transplantation. The sequence was obtained from a human patient who received an intestinal transplant, so some T cells may come from the graft donor. The chain has TRBV5-4 and TRBJ2-1; D gene ambiguous. DNA of the CDR3: TGTGCCAGCAGCTTGGACCCCACCGAGCAGTTCTTC. This translates into CASSLDPTEQFF. Full variable domain (rest looked up from reference TRBV5-4 and TRBJ2-1): ETGVTQSPTHLIKTRGQQVTLRCSSQSGHNTVSWYQQALGQGPQFIFQYYREEENGRGNFPPRFSGLQFPNYSSELNVNALELDDSALYLCASSLDPTEQFFGPGTRLTVL.